This T cell receptor (beta chain) comes out of a study of CD8 T cells in Susac syndrome. In germline, CDR1 is LGHDT, CDR2 YNNKEL (reference sequence). Trimming took off 9 bases at V and 2 bases at J, with 13 bases between the two ends. CDR3 size: 13 residues. RNA amounts of roughly 0.5 to 1 ug underwent reverse transcription with random hexamers. The authors amplified TCR beta CDR3 across 54 Vbeta and 13 Jbeta using immunoSEQ multiplex PCR. In TCRdb, the immunoSEQ multiplex PCR reads were re-called with MiXCR into one record per CDR3 protein. The sample holds hundreds of thousands of distinct CDR3 sequences, 93% seen once. The sample holds a few counts of this clonotype.

The origin of this receptor is a human donor with multiple sclerosis. Input material: CD4+ T cells from PBMCs. This rearrangement joins TRBV3-1 to TRBJ1-2; D is possibly TRBD1 (5 bases). The CDR3 sequence is CASSLQGNYGYTF. As DNA, the CDR3 is TGTGCCAGTTCACTCCAGGGAAACTATGGCTACACCTTC.